This section outlines one TCR beta chain sequence together with its context. In germline, CDR1 is KGHDR, CDR2 SFDVKD. The CDR3 has 16 residues. The V segment lost 1 base and the J segment 2 bases; nucleotides outside the gene matches: 5. TCRdb keeps only in-frame clones here, not all; method: immunoSEQ multiplex PCR. Here the sample spans around 41,000 clones, about 95% being singletons. The data originate from a study of control samples from healthy donors and cancer patients. Sequencing was carried out using blood. This rearrangement joins TRBV24-1 to TRBJ2-3; TRBD2 aligns across 7 bases. The clonotype was recovered from a man aged 60 to 75 in good health. CDR3 sequence reads: CATSDLKRDDTDTQYF. For the CDR3, the DNA is TGTGCCACCAGTGATTTAAAGCGGGACGACACAGATACGCAGTATTTT.